This T cell receptor beta chain is drawn from a study of blood T cells in healthy people across ages. Study-wide context: Roughly one uniquely barcoded beta molecule per two T cells was captured.

Alongside a J-beta primer mix, a sample-barcoded 5' primer served in a second PCR lasting about 7 to 11 cycles. TCRdb passed the 5' RACE reads through MiXCR, listing each CDR3 protein once. In the table there are 950,000 to 1,200,000 distinct CDR3 sequences, roughly two fifths of which are singletons. V was shortened by 5 bases and J by 1 base, with 9 bases between the two germline ends. Germline CDR1 is MNHEY and CDR2 is SVGAGI. The CDR3 contains 15 residues. Only a few counts were recorded for this clonotype. Per sample, extraction of total RNA gave at least 6 micrograms in every case. The chain recombines TRBV6-5 with TRBJ1-6; TRBD1 is a possible D gene (5 bases). The origin of this receptor is a man younger than 30 in good health. Material: blood. The CDR3 bases are TGTGCCAGCAGTCGCCGACAGTCCTATAATTCACCCCTCCACTTT. Its protein is CASSRRQSYNSPLHF.